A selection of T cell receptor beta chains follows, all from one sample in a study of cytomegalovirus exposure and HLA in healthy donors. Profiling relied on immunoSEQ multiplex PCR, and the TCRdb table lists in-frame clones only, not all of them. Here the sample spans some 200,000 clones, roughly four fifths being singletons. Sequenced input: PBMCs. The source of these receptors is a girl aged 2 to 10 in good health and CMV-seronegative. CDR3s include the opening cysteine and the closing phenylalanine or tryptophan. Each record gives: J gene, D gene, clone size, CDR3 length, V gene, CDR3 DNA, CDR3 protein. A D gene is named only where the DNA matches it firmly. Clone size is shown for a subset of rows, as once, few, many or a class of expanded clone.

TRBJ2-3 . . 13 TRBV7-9 TGTGCCAGCAGCGGGCGGGGGCCAAATACGCAGTATTTT CASSGRGPNTQYF
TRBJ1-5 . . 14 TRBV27 TGTGCCAGCAGTTTATCGTCGGGAAATCAGCCCCAGCATTTT CASSLSSGNQPQHF
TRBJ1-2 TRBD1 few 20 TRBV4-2 TGTGCCAGCAGCCCAGGGCGATTTTCCCTTGCGACGGGACAGAACTATGGCTACACCTTC CASSPGRFSLATGQNYGYTF
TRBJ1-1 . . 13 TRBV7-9 TGTGCCAGCCGCCCCGGGAGGGACACTGAAGCTTTCTTT CASRPGRDTEAFF
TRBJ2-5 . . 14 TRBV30 TGTGCCTGGAGTGTATACCGGGATCAAGAGACCCAGTACTTC CAWSVYRDQETQYF
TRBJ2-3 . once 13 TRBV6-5 TGTGCCAGCAGGGGGCCCGGGACAGATACGCAGTATTTT CASRGPGTDTQYF
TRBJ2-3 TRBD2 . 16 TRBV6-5 TGTGCCAGCAGTTACGGGACTAGCGGGCCCACAGATACGCAGTATTTT CASSYGTSGPTDTQYF
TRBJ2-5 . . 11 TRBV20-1 TGCAGTGTCCCTCTACGAGAGACCCAGTACTTC CSVPLRETQYF
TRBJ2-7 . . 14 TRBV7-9 TGTGCCAGCAGCCAAATGGCAGGGGCCTACGAGCAGTACTTC CASSQMAGAYEQYF
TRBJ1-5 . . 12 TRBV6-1 TGTGCCAGCGGGAACAGGGAGTGGCCCCAGCATTTT CASGNREWPQHF
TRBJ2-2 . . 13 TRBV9 TGTGCCAGCAGCCTAAGCAGGGCCGGGGAGCTGTTTTTT CASSLSRAGELFF
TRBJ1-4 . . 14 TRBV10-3 TGTGCCATCAGTGAGCGAGGCGTGAATGAAAAACTGTTTTTT CAISERGVNEKLFF
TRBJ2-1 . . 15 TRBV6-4 TGTGCCAGCAGTGATCGCGGGTACGGGTCGAATGAGCAGTTCTTC CASSDRGYGSNEQFF
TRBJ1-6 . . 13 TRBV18 TGTGCCAGCTCACCACCGATGAGTTCACCCCTCCACTTT CASSPPMSSPLHF
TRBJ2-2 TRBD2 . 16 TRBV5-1 TGCGCCAGCAGCTTGCTAGCGGGAAGTTCGACCGGGGAGCTGTTTTTT CASSLLAGSSTGELFF
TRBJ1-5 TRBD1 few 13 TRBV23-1 TGCGCCAGCAGGGACAGGAGCAATCAGCCCCAGCATTTT CASRDRSNQPQHF
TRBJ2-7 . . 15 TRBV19 TGTGCCAGTAGTCCCCTGGGGGGGACAATCTACGAGCAGTACTTC CASSPLGGTIYEQYF
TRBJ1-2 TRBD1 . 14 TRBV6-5 TGTGCCAGCAGCCGTCGGACAGGTGTCGATGGCTACACCTTC CASSRRTGVDGYTF
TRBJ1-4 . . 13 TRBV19 TGTGCCAGTAGTATGACAGCTAATGAAAAACTGTTTTTT CASSMTANEKLFF
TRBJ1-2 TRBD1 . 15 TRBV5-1 TGCGCCAGCAGCCCGGGGACAGGGGGTGGCTATGGCTACACCTTC CASSPGTGGGYGYTF
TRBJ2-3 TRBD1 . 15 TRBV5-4 TGTGCCAGCAGCCCGTTGACAGGGACCACAGATACGCAGTATTTT CASSPLTGTTDTQYF
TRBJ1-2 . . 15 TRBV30 TGTGCCTGGAGTGTAGTGGGGTTAGGGAGCTATGGCTACACCTTC CAWSVVGLGSYGYTF
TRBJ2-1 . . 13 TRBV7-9 TGTGCCAGCAGCTTACCCACAGGGCTCGAGCAGTTCTTC CASSLPTGLEQFF
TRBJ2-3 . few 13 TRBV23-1 TGCGCCACCATGGGGCTATTGACAGATACGCAGTATTTT CATMGLLTDTQYF
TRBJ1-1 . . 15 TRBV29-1 TGCAGCGTTGCGCCAAGACAGAGTATGAACACTGAAGCTTTCTTT CSVAPRQSMNTEAFF
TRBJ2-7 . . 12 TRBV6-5 TGTGCCAGCAGTCCAGACAACAGCGAGCAGTACTTC CASSPDNSEQYF
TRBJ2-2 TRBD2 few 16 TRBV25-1 TGTGCCAACAAACCGGGACTAGCGGGGTTCGCCGGGGAGCTGTTTTTT CANKPGLAGFAGELFF
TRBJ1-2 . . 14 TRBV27 TGTGCCAGCAGCTCACAAATTCACAACTATGGCTACACCTTC CASSSQIHNYGYTF
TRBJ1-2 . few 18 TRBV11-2 TGTGCCAGCAGCTTAGGGGGAGGGGGGGGCGCTTCGAACTATGGCTACACCTTC CASSLGGGGGASNYGYTF
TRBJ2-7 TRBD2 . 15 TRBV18 TGTGCCAGCTCACCAGATCGGGAGGGGACCTACGAGCAGTACTTC CASSPDREGTYEQYF
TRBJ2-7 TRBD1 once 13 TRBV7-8 TGTGCCAGCAGCCGGGGACAGGACCTCGAGCAGTACTTC CASSRGQDLEQYF
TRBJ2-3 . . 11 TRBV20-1 TGCAGTCTCTACAGGAAAGATACGCAGTATTTT CSLYRKDTQYF
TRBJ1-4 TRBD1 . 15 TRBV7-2 TGTGCCAGCAGCTTAGTCGGGACAGGGAGTAGAAAACTGTTTTTT CASSLVGTGSRKLFF
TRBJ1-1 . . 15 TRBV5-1 TGCGCCAGCAGCTTGAGCCGGGCGGGGGACACTGAAGCTTTCTTT CASSLSRAGDTEAFF